This TCR beta chain came from a study of PD-1 blockade in classical Hodgkin lymphoma. Concerning this clone: Its specificity is not known.

Some clones are missing from TCRdb's copy, which holds only in-frame ones; the method was immunoSEQ multiplex PCR. The sample holds around 16,000 clones; over 80% are singletons and the top ten take more than 35%. General study results and limits: Excluded were patients who started nivolumab under 1 year after ASCT, a group that had lower diversity.

In every patient, relapse followed autologous stem cell transplantation, while exposure to brentuximab vedotin differed. Here the sequenced sample was peripheral blood mononuclear cells (PBMCs), taken before the second cycle of nivolumab. The source is a human donor with classical Hodgkin lymphoma.

CDR3 DNA sequence: TGTGCCAGCTCACCAGGGGGGGGCGAGCTCACAGATACGCAGTATTTT. This codes for CASSPGGGELTDTQYF. The V gene is TRBV18, the J gene TRBJ2-3, with TRBD2 as a possible D gene (7 bases). The CDR3 extends over 16 amino acids. The V gene's germline CDR1 is KGHSH and CDR2 LQKENI. V was trimmed by 2 bases and J by 2 bases, leaving 14 bases between them. The entire variable domain, with the rest obtained from reference TRBV18 and TRBJ2-3, is as follows: NAGVMQNPRHLVRRRGQEARLRCSPMKGHSHVYWYRQLPEEGLKFMVYLQKENIIDESGMPKERFSAEFPKEGPSILRIQQVVRGDSAAYFCASSPGGGELTDTQYFGPGTRLTVL.